This T cell receptor beta chain was recovered during a study of CD8+CD57+ T cells in acquired aplastic anemia. About the research overall: Each DNA sample taken from sorted CD4+ and CD8+ cells came to around 3.4 ug on average. Healthy donor sequencing depth: 10 million to 10.8 million CD4+, under 12 million CD8+ reads. Regarding the study as a whole: The number of CD8+ CDR3 sequences shared by patients and controls was roughly 30.

Genomic DNA templated the TCR beta VDJ and CDR3 profiling. TCRdb reprocessed the reads via MiXCR and lists one record per CDR3 protein. The data show 95,000 to 120,000 distinct CDR3 sequences, under 60% seen once. This clonotype was observed once. Antigen specificity is unknown. Trimming cost V 6 bases and J 2 bases; bases outside gene matches: 5. The V gene's germline CDR1 is ENHRY and CDR2 SYGVKD. CDR3 size: 14 residues. The sequenced material came from sorted CD4+, CD8+, or CD8+CD57+ T cells (not recorded which) from PBMCs. The sequence derives from a human donor in good health, serving as a control. This chain links TRBV10-3 with TRBJ1-2, with 8 bases fitting TRBD1. This CDR3 reads CAIRITGGNYGYTF. The CDR3 DNA follows: TGTGCCATCAGAATTACAGGGGGAAACTATGGCTACACCTTC.